This TCR beta chain was found in a study of T cell repertoires in cytomegalovirus infection. Study background: Recently described HLA-C-restricted plus well-studied HLA-B-restricted CMV epitopes were used. Both a matching HLA type and CMV infection were indicated by public TCR beta signatures. Study observations and caveats: HLA-C-restricted CMV clonotypes gave the most frequent clonotype in two of eight donors.

Germline values: CDR1 SEHNR, CDR2 FQNEAQ (reference sequence). Trimming removed 1 base from V and 1 base from J, with 10 bases in between. The CDR3 length is 15 residues. One entry per CDR3 protein results from TCRdb running MiXCR on the reads. The repertoire includes 700,000 to 950,000 distinct CDR3 sequences, around a third of them detected once, and 9.5% to 15% sits in the top ten. Comment on this clonotype: Its antigen is undetermined.

The receptor comes from a human donor in good health (CMV status not recorded). Some clones in this sample may be carry-over from other donors' samples. The genes are TRBV7-9 and TRBJ2-5; maybe TRBD1 (6 bases). The material was cultured CD8+ T cells from PBMCs, obtained from culture after CMV antigen stimulation. The CDR3 spells CASSLGRTAQETQYF. For the CDR3, the DNA is TGTGCCAGCAGCTTAGGCCGGACAGCCCAAGAGACCCAGTACTTC.